The entry below gives a single T cell receptor beta chain sequence along with its context. The data stem from a study of blood T cell repertoires in COVID-19. Study as a whole: Nucleic acid was either cDNA or gDNA, and it came from T cells, B-cell-depleted T cells, or PBMCs.

In the source study's methods: Amplified reference gene primers provided the basis for estimating nucleated cell counts. Some clones are missing from TCRdb's copy, which holds only in-frame ones; the method was immunoSEQ multiplex PCR. The DNA was the basis for D and trimming; V, J and clone size are from that table. Among a few hundred thousand clones listed, about 85% were seen once. Trimming stripped 3 bases from V and 4 bases from J, with 9 bases between. CDR3 length: 13 residues. The germline gives CDR1 LNHDA, CDR2 SQIVND (reference sequence). Participant age was 18 to 89 years, and participants resided in fewer than 30 US areas.

The chain joins TRBV19 to TRBJ1-2; D ambiguous. The receptor was derived from a woman aged 50 to 60 who had recovered from COVID-19. The sample consisted of PBMCs or T cells enriched from blood (not recorded which). CDR3: CASSISSFYGYTF. The CDR3 DNA follows: TGTGCCAGTAGTATTTCGTCGTTCTATGGCTACACCTTC. The variable domain in full, with the rest retrieved from reference TRBV19 and TRBJ1-2, is DGGITQSPKYLFRKEGQNVTLSCEQNLNHDAMYWYRQDPGQGLRLIYYSQIVNDFQKGDIAEGYSVSREKKESFPLTVTSAQKNPTAFYLCASSISSFYGYTFGSGTRLTVV.